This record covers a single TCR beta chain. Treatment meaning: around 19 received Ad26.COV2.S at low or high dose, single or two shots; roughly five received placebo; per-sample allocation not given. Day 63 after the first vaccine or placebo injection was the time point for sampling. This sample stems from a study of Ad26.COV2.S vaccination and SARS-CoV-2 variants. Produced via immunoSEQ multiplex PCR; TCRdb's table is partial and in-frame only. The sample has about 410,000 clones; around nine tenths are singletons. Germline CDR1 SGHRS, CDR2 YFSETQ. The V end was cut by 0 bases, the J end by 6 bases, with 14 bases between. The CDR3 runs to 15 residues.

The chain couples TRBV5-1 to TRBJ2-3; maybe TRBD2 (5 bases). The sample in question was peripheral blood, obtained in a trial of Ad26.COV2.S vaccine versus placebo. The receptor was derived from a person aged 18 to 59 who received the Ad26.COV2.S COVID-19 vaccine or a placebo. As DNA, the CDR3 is TGCGCCAGCAGCTTGGGCACGTTCTCGGGGGATACGCAGTATTTT. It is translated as CASSLGTFSGDTQYF.